This T cell receptor (beta chain) emerged from a study of T-cell reconstitution after alpha-beta-depleted transplantation in children. Unique molecular identifiers tagged the TCRbeta library. TCRdb independently ran MiXCR on the PCR reads; one entry per CDR3 protein. The repertoire holds some 520,000 distinct CDR3 sequences, with over 25% as singletons. Trimming took off 10 bases at V and 6 bases at J, with 7 bases between the two ends. Germline V gene data show CDR1 as MNHNY and CDR2 as SVGAGI (reference sequence). The CDR3 runs 10 residues. The sequence came from a human donor who donated a stem cell graft to a child with aplastic anemia. This chain connects TRBV6-6 to TRBJ1-5; D gene ambiguous. The sequenced sample was PBMCs from the stem cell graft donor, obtained from the stem cell graft. The CDR3 reads CAIGSQPQHF. CDR3 sequence (DNA): TGTGCCATCGGGAGTCAGCCCCAGCATTTT.